Listed here is a single TCR beta chain. The sample is drawn from a study of cytotoxic CD8 clonotypes in ibrutinib-treated CLL. The protocol was immunoSEQ multiplex PCR, while the TCRdb copy is restricted to in-frame clones and leaves out a portion. The sample records about 200,000 clones, about 75% being singletons. Trimming removed 3 bases from V and 6 bases from J, with 11 bases in between. CDR3 size: 13 residues. Germline-derived CDR1 and CDR2 are GTSNPN and SVGIG (reference sequence). The specimen comprised PBMCs, sampled after 12 months of ibrutinib treatment. The gene calls are TRBV30 and TRBJ1-4; TRBD1 is a possible D gene (6 bases). This clonotype was sampled from a human donor with chronic lymphocytic leukemia. The CDR3 DNA reads as TGTGCCTGGAGGGAAGGGGGTTATGAAAAACTGTTTTTT. This encodes CAWREGGYEKLFF.